Presented here are 22 T cell receptor beta chains from one specimen sequenced in a study of blood T cell repertoires in COVID-19 (dated by TCRdb to the early 2020s). Library creation used the immunoSEQ multiplex PCR assay. The source is immuneACCESS, and TCRdb retained only in-frame sequences with V and J called. Part of the clones is not carried over; for the studies checked, unresolved V genes explain less than half of this, and the remainder is unexplained. A total of approximately 110,000 clones appear in this sample, approximately 81% of them only once. The ten largest clonotypes hold about 6.3% of the sample. What was sequenced was peripheral blood. The receptor source for this set is a man older than 75 with COVID-19, enrolled during active disease.

This clone was recorded a few times. The chain joins TRBV12-3 or TRBV12-4 to TRBJ2-2; D gene ambiguous. CDR3 length: 13 residues. Trimming removed 5 bases from V and 2 bases from J, with 6 bases in between. This CDR3 is CASSLLNTGELFF. The CDR3 nucleotides read TGTGCCAGCAGTCTTTTAAACACCGGGGAGCTGTTTTTT.

The rearrangement links TRBV24-1 to TRBJ2-1; 9 positions agree with TRBD1. Germline V lookup: CDR1 KGHDR, CDR2 SFDVKD. The CDR3 sequence is 21 residues long. After removal of 4 bases from V and 0 bases from J, the junction contained 18 bases not matched to a gene. The CDR3 DNA reads as TGTGCCACCAGTGACTCAACCCGGGACAGGGTTCATTTCAGCTCCTACAATGAGCAGTTCTTC. The encoded protein is CATSDSTRDRVHFSSYNEQFF.

About this clone itself: Other DNA sequences in the same sample also yield this CDR3. J is TRBJ1-6 and V is TRBV27, with 7 bases lining up with TRBD1. V gave up 2 bases and J gave up 0 bases; unmatched junction bases: 7. The CDR3 runs 18 residues. Looked up from germline, CDR1 is MNHEY and CDR2 is SMNVEV (reference sequence). Here the CDR3 reads CASSLRGDRLSYNSPLHF. The CDR3 bases are TGTGCCAGCAGTTTAAGGGGGGACAGACTCTCCTATAATTCACCCCTCCACTTT.

The chain employs TRBV3-1 (or the pseudogene TRBV3-2) and TRBJ2-5, with a weak D call TRBD2 (5 bases). V was pared by 5 bases and J by 1 base, with 20 bases between. The V gene's germline CDR1 is LGHDT and CDR2 YNNKEL (reference sequence). There are 17 residues in the CDR3. This chain's CDR3 is CASSSTRLASSQETQYF. DNA for the CDR3: TGTGCCAGCAGCTCCACCCGTTTGGCTAGCAGCCAAGAGACCCAGTACTTC.

The chain uses TRBV10-3 and TRBJ2-3, with TRBD2 matching 8 bases. The CDR3 sequence is 14 residues long. CDR1 is ENHRY, CDR2 SYGVKD, per germline. Losses at the gene ends were 7 bases for V and 4 bases for J; bases not matched to a gene: 7. CDR3 sequence reads: CAIKRTSSADTQYF. CDR3 nucleotide sequence: TGTGCCATCAAACGGACTAGCAGCGCAGATACGCAGTATTTT.

The rearrangement joins TRBV5-4 to TRBJ1-2; no clear D gene. CDR1 SGHNT and CDR2 YYREEE come from the germline V gene (reference sequence). V dropped 4 bases and J dropped 7 bases, with 23 bases sitting between them. There are 16 residues in the CDR3. The CDR3 DNA reads as TGTGCCAGCAGCGATGCTATGACCGGGTTCGCTGGTGGCTACACCTTC. Encoded protein: CASSDAMTGFAGGYTF.

J is TRBJ2-3 and V is TRBV9, with 10 positions matching TRBD2. V shed 0 bases and J 6 bases; nucleotides not matched to a gene: 4. The CDR3 totals 15 residues. Per germline, CDR1 SGDLS and CDR2 YYNGEE. CDR3 sequence reads: CASSVGASGSDTQYF. CDR3 DNA: TGTGCCAGCAGCGTAGGGGCTAGCGGGAGTGATACGCAGTATTTT. Combining the CDR3 with reference TRBV9 and TRBJ2-3 gives the whole variable domain DSGVTQTPKHLITATGQRVTLRCSPRSGDLSVYWYQQSLDQGLQFLIQYYNGEERAKGNILERFSAQQFPDLHSELNLSSLELGDSALYFCASSVGASGSDTQYFGPGTRLTVL.

The V and J genes are TRBV4-2 and TRBJ2-3, with TRBD2 matching 11 bases. This CDR3 is built from 19 residues. V trimming: 1 base; J trimming: 2 bases; junction bases outside the gene matches: 11. Per the germline V gene, CDR1 is LGHNA and CDR2 is YNFKEQ. In nucleotides, the CDR3 is TGTGCCAGCAGCCAAGGACCCCGGGCTAGCGGGAGGACCACAGATACGCAGTATTTT. Translating gives CASSQGPRASGRTTDTQYF.

The CDR3 region is CATAPPASGRRNEQFF. CDR3 DNA sequence: TGTGCCACCGCCCCCCCCGCTAGCGGGAGAAGGAATGAGCAGTTCTTC. This sequence joins TRBV15 and TRBJ2-1, with 10 bases that match TRBD2. V shed 8 bases, J shed 7 bases, and the junction held 14 bases outside the gene matches. The V gene's germline CDR1 is LNHNV and CDR2 YYDKDF (reference sequence). This CDR3 contains 16 residues.

CDR3 sequence reads: CASSLRPAGTQYF. CDR3 nucleotide sequence: TGTGCCAGCAGTTTAAGACCCGCAGGTACGCAGTATTTT. V gene TRBV27 combines with J gene TRBJ2-3; D is uncertain. CDR1 MNHEY and CDR2 SMNVEV come from the germline V gene (reference sequence). CDR3 length: 13 residues. The germline V and J ends were trimmed by 2 bases and 8 bases, with 11 bases remaining between them.

V is TRBV5-1 and J is TRBJ1-6, with D maybe TRBD1 (5 bases). The V gene lost 4 bases and the J gene lost 6 bases, with 11 bases spanning the gap. Germline CDR1 reads SGHRS; CDR2 reads YFSETQ. The CDR3 is made up of 14 amino acids. The CDR3 loop is CASSRDRFNSPLHF. The CDR3 DNA follows: TGCGCCAGCAGCAGAGACAGATTTAATTCACCCCTCCACTTT.

This clone was seen only a few times. In DNA form, the CDR3 reads TGTGCCAGCAGCCCAGACAGAAATCAGCCCCAGCATTTT. Residues: CASSPDRNQPQHF. The V gene is TRBV6-5, the J gene TRBJ1-5; possibly TRBD1 for D (5 bases). V gave up 6 bases and J gave up 4 bases, with 10 bases separating them. Germline V gene sequence: CDR1 MNHEY, CDR2 SVGAGI. CDR3 length: 13 residues.

The chain employs TRBV29-1 and TRBJ2-7, with 8 bases fitting TRBD1. Per the germline V gene, CDR1 is SQVTM and CDR2 is ANQGSEA. The junction had 3 bases not matched to a gene; V was cut back by 0 bases and J by 2 bases. The CDR3 runs 14 residues. As DNA, the CDR3 is TGCAGCGTTGAAGAAGGGACAGGTACCTACGAGCAGTACTTC. It specifies CSVEEGTGTYEQYF.

This clone was observed once. This sequence joins TRBV28 and TRBJ2-2; 10 bases map to TRBD2. The CDR3 contains 16 residues. The junction had 10 bases not matched to a gene; V was cut back by 8 bases and J by 4 bases. Germline V gene lookup returns CDR1 MDHEN and CDR2 SYDVKM. CDR3 DNA: TGTGCCAGCCGTAGTAGTTGGACTAGCGGCACCGGGGAGCTGTTTTTT. As protein: CASRSSWTSGTGELFF.

The chain links TRBV7-2 to TRBJ2-7; 7 nucleotides line up with TRBD1. CDR1 is SGHTA and CDR2 is FQGNSA in the germline V gene. This CDR3 contains 11 residues. V was clipped by 4 bases and J by 10 bases; unmatched bases: 4. For the CDR3, the DNA is TGTGCCAGCAGCTCGACAGGGTTTCAGTACTTC. Translating it yields CASSSTGFQYF.

The chain carries TRBV5-1 and TRBJ2-6, with 10 bases fitting TRBD2. From germline, CDR1 is SGHRS and CDR2 YFSETQ. The V and J ends lost 0 bases and 0 bases, in that order; junction bases with no gene match: 3. This CDR3 has 18 residues. The CDR3 sequence is CASSLGLAGHSGANVLTF. CDR3 DNA sequence: TGCGCCAGCAGCTTGGGACTAGCGGGCCACTCTGGGGCCAACGTCCTGACTTTC.

In its sample, this clone was seen a few times. CDR3 protein: CASSLDQRDTQYF. The CDR3 region has the DNA TGCGCCAGCAGCTTGGATCAGCGAGATACGCAGTATTTT. The chain combines TRBV5-1 with TRBJ2-3; D unclear. Trimming left V 0 bases short and J 5 bases short, with 7 bases between. The CDR3 runs 13 residues. CDR1 is SGHRS and CDR2 is YFSETQ in the germline V gene.

The CDR3 DNA is TGTGCCAGCAGCCAAGAAGGCAGGGGAACTGGAAACACCATATATTTT. Protein sequence: CASSQEGRGTGNTIYF. V is TRBV4-2 and J is TRBJ1-3; D is perhaps TRBD1 (6 bases). The CDR3 length is 16 residues. Trimming took off 0 bases at V and 2 bases at J, with 11 bases between the two ends. Germline-derived CDR1 and CDR2 are LGHNA and YNFKEQ.

The chain links TRBV30 to TRBJ2-5; D unresolved. The V gene lost 1 base and the J gene lost 4 bases, with 10 bases spanning the gap. The CDR3 runs to 13 residues. CDR1 is GTSNPN, CDR2 SVGIG, per germline (reference sequence). The CDR3 DNA reads TGTGCCTGGAGTGCTGTGGGCTCAGAGACCCAGTACTTC. This translates into CAWSAVGSETQYF. Supplemented by reference TRBV30 and TRBJ2-5, the full variable domain reads SQTIHQWPATLVQPVGSPLSLECTVEGTSNPNLYWYRQAAGRGLQLLFYSVGIGQISSEVPQNLSASRPQDRQFILSSKKLLLSDSGFYLCAWSAVGSETQYFGPGTRLLVL.

V is TRBV28 and J is TRBJ1-2; 7 nucleotides line up with TRBD1. The length of the CDR3 is 14 residues. In germline, CDR1 is MDHEN, CDR2 SYDVKM. J gave up 4 bases and V 3 bases, and 5 bases lay outside the gene matches. This chain's CDR3 is CASSFVGGGYGYTF. CDR3 sequence (DNA): TGTGCCAGCAGTTTTGTAGGGGGCGGCTATGGCTACACCTTC.

J is TRBJ1-5 and V is TRBV28; the D is unclear. The germline gives CDR1 MDHEN, CDR2 SYDVKM. This CDR3 comprises 13 residues. The V end lost 6 bases, the J end lost 3 bases, and 9 bases lay between the germline ends. CDR3 nucleotides: TGTGCCAGCAGCGGCGGTGACAATCAGCCCCAGCATTTT. It encodes CASSGGDNQPQHF.

The chain recombines TRBV30 with TRBJ1-2, with D uncertain. This CDR3 comprises 13 residues. From germline, CDR1 is GTSNPN and CDR2 SVGIG (reference sequence). Trimming took 3 bases from V and 6 from J, leaving 14 bases between them. CDR3 amino acids: CAWSQAVRDGYTF. For the CDR3, the DNA is TGTGCCTGGAGCCAAGCCGTTCGGGATGGCTACACCTTC.